This T cell receptor (beta chain) was identified during a study of blood T cells in healthy people across ages. Study outcomes and limitations: Age showed a roughly linear inverse relationship with TCR beta diversity per million T cells. In the absence of known donor CMV status, changes in expanded clonotypes were possibly confounded.

It was with a sample-barcoded 5' primer and a J-beta primer mix that a second PCR of roughly 7 to 12 cycles was run. Each CDR3 protein gets one entry after TCRdb re-called the 5' RACE reads with MiXCR. Here the sample spans approximately 800,000 distinct CDR3 sequences, under 30% being singletons. Isolation per sample recovered at least 7 million PBMCs. This clonotype was recorded at least ten times. Its antigen is still unknown. The CDR3 sequence is 19 residues long. V shed 6 bases and J 0 bases; nucleotides not matched to a gene: 20. These records were also assigned to another study, of T cells of mothers and their children.

This receptor was obtained from a boy under 18 in good health. Sequenced sample: blood. The V and J genes are TRBV12-3 or TRBV12-4 and TRBJ2-7; 7 bases match TRBD2. The CDR3 sequence is CASSHSLLGLAASSYEQYF. The CDR3 region has the DNA TGTGCCAGCAGCCATAGTCTCTTAGGGCTAGCGGCTTCCTCCTACGAGCAGTACTTC.